Sequencing of this T cell receptor beta chain was carried out in a study of T cells in Graves' hyperthyroidism and ophthalmopathy. This clonotype came up a few times. Regions amplified from RNA transcripts were the TCR beta CDR3 regions. Primed by the HTBI set, a first-round RT-PCR was run on the TCR CDR3. TCRdb re-analysed the multiplex PCR reads in MiXCR, keeping a single row per CDR3 protein. The data contain more than 550,000 distinct CDR3 sequences, around a sixth of them singletons. Hyperthyroidism patients were newly diagnosed, had disease duration under 2 months, and were aged 18 to 65 years. Criteria for exclusion of patients were uncontrolled infection, other autoimmune disease, pregnancy or lactation. Diagnosis rested on symptoms, serum thyroxine and TRAb, thyroid ultrasound, and orbital computed tomography. Blood was drawn at first hyperthyroidism diagnosis, before any ophthalmopathy symptoms.

The TCR originated in a woman in her forties or fifties with Graves' hyperthyroidism that later progressed to Graves' ophthalmopathy. The specimen was blood.

DNA of the CDR3: TGTGCCAGCAGCTTTAACAGGGGTGAAAAACTGTTTTTT. This sequence encodes CASSFNRGEKLFF. The V and J genes are TRBV7-8 and TRBJ1-4, with 7 nucleotides matching TRBD1. The CDR3 loop spans 13 amino acids. In germline, CDR1 is SGHVS, CDR2 FQNEAQ. Losses at the gene ends were 3 bases for V and 7 bases for J; bases not matched to a gene: 2.